This is a list of T cell receptor beta chains from one sample in a study of blood T cell repertoires in COVID-19. Assay used: immunoSEQ multiplex PCR; TCRdb lists only in-frame clones, some missing. Of about 140,000 clones listed, 88% are singletons. The sequencing sample was made of peripheral blood. These receptors were taken from a man between 65 and 85 years old with acute or convalescent COVID-19. Both conserved end residues are part of each CDR3. A D gene is named only where the DNA matches it firmly. Clone size is given for some rows only: seen once, a few or many times, or a class if the clone is expanded.

>-|TRBD1|TRBV29-1|TRBJ2-2
TGCAGCGTTGGACAGGGTGACGGGGAGCTGTTTTTT
CSVGQGDGELFF
>-|TRBD1|TRBV3-1/TRBV3-2|TRBJ2-5
TGTGCCAGCAGCCCCCCGGCAGGGGGCTGGGAGACCCAGTACTTC
CASSPPAGGWETQYF
>-|TRBD2|TRBV3-1/TRBV3-2|TRBJ2-1
TGTGCCAGCAGCCAAGGAGGGGGACTAGCGGGAGTTGAGCAGTTCTTC
CASSQGGGLAGVEQFF
>-|-|TRBV14|TRBJ2-7
TGTGCCAGCAGCCAGATTGCGGGGCTTAGCTCCTACGAGCAGTACTTC
CASSQIAGLSSYEQYF
>-|-|TRBV3-1/TRBV3-2|TRBJ2-7
TGTGCCAGCAGCACGCCGGGCCTCGCAGGGCACGAGCAGTACTTC
CASSTPGLAGHEQYF
>-|-|TRBV7-3|TRBJ1-1
TGTGCCAGCAGTTTAGGAGGTTTGAACACTGAAGCTTTCTTT
CASSLGGLNTEAFF
>-|-|TRBV21-1|TRBJ2-6
TGTGCCAGCAGCAAAGCACAGACACCACTTTCTGGGGCCAACGTCCTGACTTTC
CASSKAQTPLSGANVLTF
>-|TRBD1|TRBV10-2|TRBJ2-7
TGCGCCAGCAGTGACGGGACAGCGCCTTCCTACGAGCAGTACTTC
CASSDGTAPSYEQYF
>-|TRBD1|TRBV7-8|TRBJ1-3
TGTGCCAGCAGCTCGAGACAGGGGGCGCCTGGAAACACCATATATTTT
CASSSRQGAPGNTIYF
>-|-|TRBV18|TRBJ1-1
TGTGCCAGCTCACCACCTTCGGTGTCCACTGAAGCTTTCTTT
CASSPPSVSTEAFF
>-|-|TRBV3-1/TRBV3-2|TRBJ1-3
TGTGCCAGCAGCCACACGGGACTCTCTGGAAACACCATATATTTT
CASSHTGLSGNTIYF
>-|-|TRBV5-1|TRBJ1-6
TGCGCCAGCAGCTTGGGTGGTATGCGGGGGCAGAATTCACCCCTCCACTTT
CASSLGGMRGQNSPLHF
>-|TRBD1|TRBV29-1|TRBJ2-2
TGCAGCGCTCAGGGCCGGGACAGAAACACCGGGGAGCTGTTTTTT
CSAQGRDRNTGELFF
>-|-|TRBV2|TRBJ2-7
TGTGCCAGCAGTGACAGGGGGGCCTACAAGCAGTACTTC
CASSDRGAYKQYF
>-|-|TRBV29-1|TRBJ1-1
TGCAGCGTTGAAGATCCCAGAAGAGGAGCTTTCTTT
CSVEDPRRGAFF
>-|TRBD1|TRBV2|TRBJ1-1
TGTGCCAGCACTGGACAGGTCCAACGGAACACTGAAGCTTTCTTT
CASTGQVQRNTEAFF
>few|-|TRBV12-3/TRBV12-4|TRBJ1-3
TGTGCCAGCAGTGAAGGGGCCCGCGGCACCATATATTTT
CASSEGARGTIYF
>-|TRBD2|TRBV7-2|TRBJ2-3
TGTGCCAGCAGCTTTTTTCCGACTAGCGGAAGCACAGATACGCAGTATTTT
CASSFFPTSGSTDTQYF
>-|-|TRBV6-6|TRBJ1-6
TGTGCCAGCAGTCCAGACTCCCTTAATAATTCACCCCTCCACTTT
CASSPDSLNNSPLHF
>-|-|TRBV19|TRBJ1-4
TGTGCCAGTAGTATACAAGGAGCAACTAATGAAAAACTGTTTTTT
CASSIQGATNEKLFF
>-|-|TRBV7-9|TRBJ2-2
TGTGCCAGCAGCTTAACGCAGTACACCGGGGAGCTGTTTTTT
CASSLTQYTGELFF
>-|-|TRBV7-8|TRBJ2-5
TGTGCCAGCAGCTTAGAGGGGTTCTTGCCCCAAGAGACCCAGTACTTC
CASSLEGFLPQETQYF
>-|-|TRBV5-1|TRBJ2-1
TGCGCCAGCAGCCCCCGAGGGGGGGGTGGGGGGAGCAGCGGTTCTAGCTCCTACAATGAGCAGTTCTTC
CASSPRGGGGGSSGSSSYNEQFF
>-|TRBD1|TRBV12-3/TRBV12-4|TRBJ1-2
TGTGCCAGCACCCACAGGGGCTCCTACACCTTC
CASTHRGSYTF
>-|TRBD1|TRBV2|TRBJ1-2
TGTGCCAGCAGGTCCACAGGGGGCGCTTTAATCTGGGATGGCTACACCTTC
CASRSTGGALIWDGYTF
>-|TRBD1|TRBV10-1|TRBJ2-3
TGCGCCAGCAGTGAAATAGTTCCGGGACAGGGAGGAACAGATACGCAGTATTTT
CASSEIVPGQGGTDTQYF
>-|-|TRBV5-1|TRBJ2-3
TGCGCCAGCAGCTTTATAGGGGATTCCACAGATACGCAGTATTTT
CASSFIGDSTDTQYF
>-|-|TRBV10-2|TRBJ1-3
TGCGCCACCCACTCTAGCTCTGGAAACACCATATATTTT
CATHSSSGNTIYF
>-|TRBD1|TRBV4-2|TRBJ2-3
TGTGCCAGCAGCACGACAGGGGAACCTAGCACAGATACGCAGTATTTT
CASSTTGEPSTDTQYF
>once|-|TRBV28|TRBJ2-5
TGTGCCTCCTTAGCGGAGCGGGAAGAGACCCAGTACTTC
CASLAEREETQYF
>-|-|TRBV2|TRBJ2-3
TGTGCCAGCAAACGAGGGAGGTGGACAGATACGCAGTATTTT
CASKRGRWTDTQYF
>-|TRBD1|TRBV28|TRBJ1-5
TGTGCCAGCAGCCAAACAGGGGGCGGGCAGCCCCAGCATTTT
CASSQTGGGQPQHF
>-|TRBD1|TRBV3-1/TRBV3-2|TRBJ1-2
TGTGCCAGCAGCTCCGGGACAGAGAGGGGCTACACCTTC
CASSSGTERGYTF
>-|TRBD1|TRBV19|TRBJ1-1
TGTGCCAGTAGTTCCAAGACAGGGGTCGTGGTAGATACTGAAGCTTTCTTT
CASSSKTGVVVDTEAFF
>-|TRBD2|TRBV5-4|TRBJ2-2
TGTGCCAGCAGCTTGGGAGGACTAGCGGGGGCCACCGGGGAGCTGTTTTTT
CASSLGGLAGATGELFF
>-|TRBD2|TRBV7-2|TRBJ2-1
TGTGCCAGCAGCGTAGAACTAGCGGGGGGATACAATGAGCAGTTCTTC
CASSVELAGGYNEQFF
>-|-|TRBV19|TRBJ1-5
TGTGCCAGTAGGCAGGGTCGAAATCAGCCCCAGCATTTT
CASRQGRNQPQHF
>-|-|TRBV11-3|TRBJ2-1
TGTGCCAGCAGCTTGGGGGCTAGCCCATCTGAAGAGCAGTTCTTC
CASSLGASPSEEQFF
>-|-|TRBV2|TRBJ2-5
TGTGCCAGCAGTGCCCACCTAGCCGGGCGAGAGACCCAGTACTTC
CASSAHLAGRETQYF
>few|TRBD2|TRBV2|TRBJ2-7
TGTGCCATCTCCATTCTAGCGGGCCCCAACTACGAGCAGTACTTC
CAISILAGPNYEQYF
>-|-|TRBV7-9|TRBJ1-2
TGTGCCAGCAGTTTAGCGACAGTCCGTGGATATGGCTACACCTTC
CASSLATVRGYGYTF
>once|TRBD2|TRBV5-5|TRBJ2-7
TGTGCCAGCAGCTTGACTAGCGGGAGGAGGTACGAGCAGTACTTC
CASSLTSGRRYEQYF
>-|-|TRBV21-1|TRBJ2-7
TGTGCCAGCAGCAAAGTAGGGGGGGAGCCCTTCCCCTACGAGCAGTACTTC
CASSKVGGEPFPYEQYF
>-|-|TRBV27|TRBJ1-5
TGTGCCAGCACTTTTCGGTTAGGCAATCAGCCCCAGCATTTT
CASTFRLGNQPQHF
>-|TRBD2|TRBV28|TRBJ2-1
TGTGCCAGCAGTTTATGGAGTAGCGGGGCGTACAATGAGCAGTTCTTC
CASSLWSSGAYNEQFF
>-|-|TRBV11-2|TRBJ1-5
TGTGCCAGCAGCTCTGGGGACTATGTTGGTAGCAATCAGCCCCAGCATTTT
CASSSGDYVGSNQPQHF
>-|TRBD1|TRBV5-4|TRBJ2-3
TGTGCCAGCAGCTCGACGGGTAGTGGCGGCAGGGGGATGTATTTT
CASSSTGSGGRGMYF
>-|TRBD2|TRBV6-6|TRBJ2-1
TGTGCCAGCAGTTACGGGACTAGCGGGGGGTACAATGAGCAGTTCTTC
CASSYGTSGGYNEQFF